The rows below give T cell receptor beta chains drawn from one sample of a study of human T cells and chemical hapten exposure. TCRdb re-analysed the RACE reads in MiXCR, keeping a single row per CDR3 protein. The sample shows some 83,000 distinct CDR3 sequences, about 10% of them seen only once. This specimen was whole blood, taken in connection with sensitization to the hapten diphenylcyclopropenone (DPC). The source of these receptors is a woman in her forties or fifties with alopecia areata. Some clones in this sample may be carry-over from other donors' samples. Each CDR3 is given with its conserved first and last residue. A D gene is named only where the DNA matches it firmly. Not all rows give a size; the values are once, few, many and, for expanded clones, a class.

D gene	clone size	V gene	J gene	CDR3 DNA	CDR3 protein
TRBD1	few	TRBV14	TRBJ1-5	TGTGCCAGCAGCCAAAACGAGGATCAGGGACAGCACAATCAGCCCCAGCATTTT	CASSQNEDQGQHNQPQHF
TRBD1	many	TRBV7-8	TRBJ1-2	TGTGCCAGCAGGACCCGTGCCGGGACAGGGGTCGGCGGCTACACCTTC	CASRTRAGTGVGGYTF
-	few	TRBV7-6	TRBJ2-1	TGTGCCAGCAGCTTTAAGGAGTCAGGGGAGCAGTTCTTC	CASSFKESGEQFF
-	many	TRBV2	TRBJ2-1	TGTGCCAGCCAAGGGAGGACTGGGAATAACAATGAGCAGTTCTTC	CASQGRTGNNNEQFF
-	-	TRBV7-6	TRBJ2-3	TGTGCCATCGGGCCGGGGGAGGCGCTGTATTTT	CAIGPGEALYF
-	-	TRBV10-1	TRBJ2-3	TGCGCCAGCAGTGAGTCTTCAGGGGCCAATACGCAGTATTTT	CASSESSGANTQYF
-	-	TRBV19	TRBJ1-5	TGTGCCAGTAGAGGGCCCAGTCAGCCCCAGCATTTT	CASRGPSQPQHF
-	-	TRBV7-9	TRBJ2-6	TGTGCCAGCAGCCCCACAGGCCCCTCTGGGGCCAACGTCCTGACTTTC	CASSPTGPSGANVLTF
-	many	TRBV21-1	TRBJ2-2	TGTGCCAGCAGATTTCCTACGAACACCGGGGAGCTGTTTTTT	CASRFPTNTGELFF
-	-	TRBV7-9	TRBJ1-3	TGTGCCAGCAGCCGGACAGTCGACTCTGGAAACACCATATATTTT	CASSRTVDSGNTIYF
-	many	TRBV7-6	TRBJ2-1	TGTGCCAGCAGCTTATCGAGCGGGCAGACGCTGGGGGTGCTTGAGCAGTTCTTC	CASSLSSGQTLGVLEQFF
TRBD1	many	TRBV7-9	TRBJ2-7	TGTGCCAGCAGCTTACCGGGACAGGGGGCCTACGAGCAGTACTTC	CASSLPGQGAYEQYF
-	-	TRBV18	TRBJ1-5	TGTGCCAGCTCACCGGGTCGCTATCAGCCCCAGCATTTT	CASSPGRYQPQHF
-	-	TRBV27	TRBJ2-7	TGTGCCAGCAGTTATCGGGGAGGTCACGAGCAGTACTTC	CASSYRGGHEQYF
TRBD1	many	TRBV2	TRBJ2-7	TGTGCCAGCGGACAGGAACTTTCCTACGAGCAGTACTTC	CASGQELSYEQYF
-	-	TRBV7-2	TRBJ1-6	TGTGCCAGCAGCCCCGCCACGTTATCCCTCCACTTT	CASSPATLSLHF
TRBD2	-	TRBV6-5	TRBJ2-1	TGTGCCAGCAGTGGGACTAGCGGACCCTACAATGAGCAGTTCTTC	CASSGTSGPYNEQFF
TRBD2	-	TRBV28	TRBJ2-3	TGTGCCAGCAACCTTCCCATACCGGGACTAGCGGGAGCGGTAGATACGCAGTATTTT	CASNLPIPGLAGAVDTQYF
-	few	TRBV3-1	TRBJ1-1	TGTGCCAGCAGCCCCCAAGGGGGGCACCGCGAAGCGGCTTTCTTT	CASSPQGGHREAAFF
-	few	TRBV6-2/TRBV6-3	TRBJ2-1	TGTGCCAGCAGTCCCGAGGGGGATAGGGAGCAGTTCTTC	CASSPEGDREQFF
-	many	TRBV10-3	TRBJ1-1	TGTGCCATCGGATCCCCTGTGGACACTGAAGCTTTCTTT	CAIGSPVDTEAFF
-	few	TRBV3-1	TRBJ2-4	TGTGCCAGCAGCCAAGCCTGGGGAGAGGGTGTCCCAAAAAACATTCAGTACTTC	CASSQAWGEGVPKNIQYF
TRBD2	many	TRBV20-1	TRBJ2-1	TGCAGTGCACTTCTAGCGGGAGAGCAGTTCTTC	CSALLAGEQFF
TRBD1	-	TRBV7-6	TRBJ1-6	TGTGCCAGCAGCTCCCTGGACAGGGGAAATTCACCCCTCCACTTT	CASSSLDRGNSPLHF
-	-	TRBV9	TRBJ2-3	TGTGCCAGCAGCCAAAGGGAAGATACGCAGTATTTT	CASSQREDTQYF
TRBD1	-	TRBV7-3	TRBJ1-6	TGTGCCAGCAGACTCGGGACAGTTAATTCACCCCTCCACTTT	CASRLGTVNSPLHF
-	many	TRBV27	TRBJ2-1	TGTGCCAGCAGGTTCAGTGTTAGCTCCTACAATGAGCAGTTCTTC	CASRFSVSSYNEQFF
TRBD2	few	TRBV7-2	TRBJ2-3	TGTGCCAGCAGCTCCGTGACTAGCGGGGGCACAGATACGCAGTATTTT	CASSSVTSGGTDTQYF
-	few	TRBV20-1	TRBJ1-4	TGCAGTGCTAGAGGAGGGCGGGGGCTGTTTTTT	CSARGGRGLFF
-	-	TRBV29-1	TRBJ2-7	TGCAGCGGCCGGGGACAAACCCCGTACGAGCAGTACTTC	CSGRGQTPYEQYF